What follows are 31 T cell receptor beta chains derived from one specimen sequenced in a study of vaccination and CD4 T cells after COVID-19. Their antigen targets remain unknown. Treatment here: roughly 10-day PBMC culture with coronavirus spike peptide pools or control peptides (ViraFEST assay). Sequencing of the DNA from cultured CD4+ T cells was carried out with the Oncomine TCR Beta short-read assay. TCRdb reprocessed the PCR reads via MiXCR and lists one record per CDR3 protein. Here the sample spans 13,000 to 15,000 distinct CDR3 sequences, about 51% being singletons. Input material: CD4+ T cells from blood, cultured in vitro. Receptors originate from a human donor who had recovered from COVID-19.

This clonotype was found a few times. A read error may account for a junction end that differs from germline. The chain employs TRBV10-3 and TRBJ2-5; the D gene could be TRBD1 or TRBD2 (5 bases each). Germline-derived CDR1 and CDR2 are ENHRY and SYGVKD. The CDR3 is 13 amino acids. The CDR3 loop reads CASSEVRDETQYF. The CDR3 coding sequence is TGTGCCAGCAGTGAAGTCAGGGACGAGACCCAGTACTTC.

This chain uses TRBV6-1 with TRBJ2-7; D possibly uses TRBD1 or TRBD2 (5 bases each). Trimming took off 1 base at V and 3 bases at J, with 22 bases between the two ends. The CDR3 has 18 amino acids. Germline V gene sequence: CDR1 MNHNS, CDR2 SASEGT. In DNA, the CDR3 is TGTGCCAGCAGTGAAGGGAGGCAGGGCGTCCTCAACTTCTACGAGCAGTACTTC. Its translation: CASSEGRQGVLNFYEQYF.

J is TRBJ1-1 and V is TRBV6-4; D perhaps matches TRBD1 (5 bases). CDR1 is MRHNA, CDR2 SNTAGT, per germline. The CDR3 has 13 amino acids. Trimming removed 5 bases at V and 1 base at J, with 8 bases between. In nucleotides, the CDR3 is TGTGCCAGCAGTCGACAGCCGAACACTGAAGCTTTCTTT. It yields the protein CASSRQPNTEAFF.

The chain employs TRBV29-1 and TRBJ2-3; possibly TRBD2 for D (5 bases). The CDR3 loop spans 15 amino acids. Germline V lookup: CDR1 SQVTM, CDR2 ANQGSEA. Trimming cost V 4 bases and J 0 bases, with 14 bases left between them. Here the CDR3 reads CSVVWGTRSTDTQYF. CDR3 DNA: TGCAGCGTTGTGTGGGGAACTAGGAGCACAGATACGCAGTATTTT.

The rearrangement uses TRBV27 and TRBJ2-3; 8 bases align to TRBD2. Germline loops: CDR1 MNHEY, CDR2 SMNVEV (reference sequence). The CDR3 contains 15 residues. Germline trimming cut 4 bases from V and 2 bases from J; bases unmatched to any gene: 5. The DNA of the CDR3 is TGTGCCAGCAGTTCTAGCGGGCGAACCACAGATACGCAGTATTTT. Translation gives CASSSSGRTTDTQYF.

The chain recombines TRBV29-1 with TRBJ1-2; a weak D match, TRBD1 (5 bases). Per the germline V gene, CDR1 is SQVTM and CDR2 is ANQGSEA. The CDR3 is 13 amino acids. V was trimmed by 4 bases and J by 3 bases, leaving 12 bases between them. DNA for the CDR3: TGCAGCGTTGGATTGGGACCCCACTATGGCTACACCTTC. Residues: CSVGLGPHYGYTF. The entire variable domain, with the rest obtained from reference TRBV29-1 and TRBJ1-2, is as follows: SAVISQKPSRDICQRGTSLTIQCQVDSQVTMMFWYRQQPGQSLTLIATANQGSEATYESGFVIDKFPISRPNLTFSTLTVSNMSPEDSSIYLCSVGLGPHYGYTFGSGTRLTVV.

CDR3 coding DNA: TGTGCCAGCAGACCGGGACTAGCAGGGGACAATGAGCAGTTCTTC. It is translated as CASRPGLAGDNEQFF. The chain employs TRBV2 and TRBJ2-1, with 9 positions matching TRBD2. Trimming at V came to 6 bases and at J to 5 bases, leaving 8 bases not matched to a gene. The CDR3 loop spans 15 amino acids. Germline V lookup: CDR1 SNHLY, CDR2 FYNNEI.

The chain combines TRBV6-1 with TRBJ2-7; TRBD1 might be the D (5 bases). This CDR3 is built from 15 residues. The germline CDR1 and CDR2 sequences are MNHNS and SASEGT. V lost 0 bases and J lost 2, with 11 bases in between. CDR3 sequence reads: CASSEADSEPYEQYF. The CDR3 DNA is TGTGCCAGCAGTGAAGCCGACAGTGAGCCCTACGAGCAGTACTTC.

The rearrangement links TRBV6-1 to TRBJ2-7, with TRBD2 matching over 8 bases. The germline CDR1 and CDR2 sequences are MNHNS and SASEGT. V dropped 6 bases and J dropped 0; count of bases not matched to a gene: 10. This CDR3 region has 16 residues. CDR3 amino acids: CASRSSGTYSSYEQYF. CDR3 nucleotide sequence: TGTGCCAGCAGGAGTAGCGGGACATACTCCTCCTACGAGCAGTACTTC.

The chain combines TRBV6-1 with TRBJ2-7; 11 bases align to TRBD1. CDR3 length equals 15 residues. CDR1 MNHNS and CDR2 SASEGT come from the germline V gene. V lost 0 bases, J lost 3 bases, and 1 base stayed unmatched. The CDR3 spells CASSEAGTGGYEQYF. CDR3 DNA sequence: TGTGCCAGCAGTGAAGCTGGGACAGGGGGCTACGAGCAGTACTTC.

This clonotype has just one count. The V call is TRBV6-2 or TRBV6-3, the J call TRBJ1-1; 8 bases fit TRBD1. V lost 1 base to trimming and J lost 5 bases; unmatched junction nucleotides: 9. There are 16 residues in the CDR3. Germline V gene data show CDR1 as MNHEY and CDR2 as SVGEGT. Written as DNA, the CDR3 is TGTGCCAGCAGTTACTACCGGACAGGGCTAGGAACTGAAGCTTTCTTT. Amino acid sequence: CASSYYRTGLGTEAFF.

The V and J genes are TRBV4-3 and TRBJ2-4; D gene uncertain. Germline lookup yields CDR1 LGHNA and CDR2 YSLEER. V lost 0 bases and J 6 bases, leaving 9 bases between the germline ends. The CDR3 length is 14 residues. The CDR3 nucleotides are TGCGCCAGCAGCCAAGATCGCTACAGAAACATTCAGTACTTC. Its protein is CASSQDRYRNIQYF.

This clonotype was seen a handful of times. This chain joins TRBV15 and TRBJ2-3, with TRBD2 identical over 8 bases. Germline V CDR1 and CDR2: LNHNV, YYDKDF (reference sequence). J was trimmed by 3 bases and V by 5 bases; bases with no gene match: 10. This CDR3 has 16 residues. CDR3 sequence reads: CATSLPGSGITDTQYF. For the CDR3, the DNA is TGTGCCACCAGCCTGCCGGGTAGCGGGATAACAGATACGCAGTATTTT.

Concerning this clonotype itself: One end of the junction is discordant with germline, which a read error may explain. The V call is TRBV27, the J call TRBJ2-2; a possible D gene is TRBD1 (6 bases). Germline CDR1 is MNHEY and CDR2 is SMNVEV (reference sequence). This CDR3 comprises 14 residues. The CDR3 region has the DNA TGTGCCAGCAGTCCCATTTCAGGCTCAGGGGTGCTGTTTTTT. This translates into CASSPISGSGVLFF.

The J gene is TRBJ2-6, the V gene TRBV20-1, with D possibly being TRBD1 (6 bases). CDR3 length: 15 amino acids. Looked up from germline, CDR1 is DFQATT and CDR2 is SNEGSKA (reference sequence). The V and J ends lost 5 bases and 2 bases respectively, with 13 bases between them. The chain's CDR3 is CSASYRVTGANVLTF. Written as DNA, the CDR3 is TGCAGTGCTTCGTACAGGGTCACTGGGGCCAACGTCCTGACTTTC.

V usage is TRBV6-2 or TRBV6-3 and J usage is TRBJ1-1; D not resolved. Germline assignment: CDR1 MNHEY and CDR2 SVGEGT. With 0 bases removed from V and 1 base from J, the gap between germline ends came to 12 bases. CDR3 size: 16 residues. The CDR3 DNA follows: TGTGCCAGCAGTTACTCGTACCGGACGGCGAACACTGAAGCTTTCTTT. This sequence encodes CASSYSYRTANTEAFF.

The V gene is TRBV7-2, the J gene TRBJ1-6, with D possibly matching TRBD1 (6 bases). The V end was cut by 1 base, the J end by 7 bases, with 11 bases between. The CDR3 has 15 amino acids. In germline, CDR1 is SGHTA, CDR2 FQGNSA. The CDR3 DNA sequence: TGTGCCAGCAGCTTAGACAGGGTGAAGAATTCACCCCTCCACTTT. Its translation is CASSLDRVKNSPLHF.

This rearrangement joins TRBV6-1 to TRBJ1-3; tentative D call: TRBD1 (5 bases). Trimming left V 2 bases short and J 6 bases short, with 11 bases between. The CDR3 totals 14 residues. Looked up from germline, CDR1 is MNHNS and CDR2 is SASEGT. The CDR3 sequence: CASSERGLENTIYF. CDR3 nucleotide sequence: TGTGCCAGCAGTGAACGGGGGTTGGAAAACACCATATATTTT.

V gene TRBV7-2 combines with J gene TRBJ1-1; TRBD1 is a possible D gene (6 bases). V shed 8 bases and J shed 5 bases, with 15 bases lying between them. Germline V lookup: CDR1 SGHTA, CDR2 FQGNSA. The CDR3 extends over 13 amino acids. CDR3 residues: CASSRTGITEAFF. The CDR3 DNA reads TGTGCCAGCTCGAGAACAGGGATTACTGAAGCTTTCTTT.

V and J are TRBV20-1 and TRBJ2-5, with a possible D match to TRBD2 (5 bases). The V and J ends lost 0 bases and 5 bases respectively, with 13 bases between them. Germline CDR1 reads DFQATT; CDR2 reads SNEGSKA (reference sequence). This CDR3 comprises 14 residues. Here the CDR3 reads CSARDPLAGETQYF. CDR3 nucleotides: TGCAGTGCTAGAGATCCTCTAGCCGGCGAGACCCAGTACTTC.

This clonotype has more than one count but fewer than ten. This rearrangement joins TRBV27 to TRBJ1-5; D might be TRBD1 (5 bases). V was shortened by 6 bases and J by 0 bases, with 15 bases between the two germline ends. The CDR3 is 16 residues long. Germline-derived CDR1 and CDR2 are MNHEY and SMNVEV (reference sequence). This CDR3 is CASRGLTGRSNQPQHF. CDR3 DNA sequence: TGTGCCAGCAGAGGGTTAACGGGGCGTAGCAATCAGCCCCAGCATTTT.

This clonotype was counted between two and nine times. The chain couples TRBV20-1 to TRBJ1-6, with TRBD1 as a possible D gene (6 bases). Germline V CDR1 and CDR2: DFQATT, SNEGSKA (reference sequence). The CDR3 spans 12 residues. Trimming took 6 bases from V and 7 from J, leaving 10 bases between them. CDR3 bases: TGCAGTGCCGGGACAAGGAATTCACCCCTCCACTTT. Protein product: CSAGTRNSPLHF.

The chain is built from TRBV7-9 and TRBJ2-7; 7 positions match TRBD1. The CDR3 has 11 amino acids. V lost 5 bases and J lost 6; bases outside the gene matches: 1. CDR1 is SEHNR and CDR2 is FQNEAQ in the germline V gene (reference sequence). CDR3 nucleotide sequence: TGTGCCAGCAGCCCAGGGGGCGAGCAGTACTTC. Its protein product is CASSPGGEQYF.

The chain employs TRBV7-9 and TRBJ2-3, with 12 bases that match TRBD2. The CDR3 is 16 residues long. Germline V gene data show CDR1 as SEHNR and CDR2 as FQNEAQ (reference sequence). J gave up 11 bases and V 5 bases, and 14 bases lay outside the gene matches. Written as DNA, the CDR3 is TGTGCCAGCAGCGCCCGACTAGCGGGAGCCCCTGATCGGCAGTATTTT. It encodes CASSARLAGAPDRQYF.

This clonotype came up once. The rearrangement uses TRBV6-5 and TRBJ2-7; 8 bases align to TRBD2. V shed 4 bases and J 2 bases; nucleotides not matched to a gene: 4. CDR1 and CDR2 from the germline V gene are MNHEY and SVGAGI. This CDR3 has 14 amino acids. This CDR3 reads CASSLTSATYEQYF. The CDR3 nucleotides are TGTGCCAGCAGTTTGACTAGCGCAACCTACGAGCAGTACTTC.

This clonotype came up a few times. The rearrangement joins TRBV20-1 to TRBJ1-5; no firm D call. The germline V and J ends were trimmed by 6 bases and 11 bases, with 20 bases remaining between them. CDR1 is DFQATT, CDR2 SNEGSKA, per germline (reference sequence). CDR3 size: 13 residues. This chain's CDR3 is CSARGEGWATQHF. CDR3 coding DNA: TGCAGTGCCCGCGGGGAGGGTTGGGCAACCCAGCATTTT.

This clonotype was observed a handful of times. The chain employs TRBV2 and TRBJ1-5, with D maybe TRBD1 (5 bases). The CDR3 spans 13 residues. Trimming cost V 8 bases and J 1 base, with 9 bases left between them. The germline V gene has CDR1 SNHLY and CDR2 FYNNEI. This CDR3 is CASRGSSNQPQHF. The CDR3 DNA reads TGTGCCAGCCGGGGGTCGAGCAATCAGCCCCAGCATTTT.

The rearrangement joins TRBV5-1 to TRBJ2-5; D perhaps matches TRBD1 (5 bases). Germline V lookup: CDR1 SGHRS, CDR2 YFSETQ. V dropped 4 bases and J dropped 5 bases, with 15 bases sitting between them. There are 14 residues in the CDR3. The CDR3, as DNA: TGCGCCAGCAGCCGCGGACGAAAGGGGGAGACCCAGTACTTC. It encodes CASSRGRKGETQYF.

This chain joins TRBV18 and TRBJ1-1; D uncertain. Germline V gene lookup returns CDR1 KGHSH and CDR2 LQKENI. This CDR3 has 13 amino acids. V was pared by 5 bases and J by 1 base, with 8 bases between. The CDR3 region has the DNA TGTGCCAGCTCAGCAGCCGAGAACACTGAAGCTTTCTTT. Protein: CASSAAENTEAFF.

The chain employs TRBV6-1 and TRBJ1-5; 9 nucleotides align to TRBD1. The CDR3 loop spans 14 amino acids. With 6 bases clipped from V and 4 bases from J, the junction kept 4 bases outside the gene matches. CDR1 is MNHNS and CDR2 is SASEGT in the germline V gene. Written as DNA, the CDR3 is TGTGCCAGCAGAACTGGACAGGGGAATCAGCCCCAGCATTTT. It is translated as CASRTGQGNQPQHF.

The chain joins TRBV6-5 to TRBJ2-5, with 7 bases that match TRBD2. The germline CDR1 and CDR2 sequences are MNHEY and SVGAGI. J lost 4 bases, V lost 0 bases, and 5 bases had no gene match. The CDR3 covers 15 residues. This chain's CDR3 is CASSYSRGRSETQYF. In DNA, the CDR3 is TGTGCCAGCAGTTACTCTCGCGGGAGATCAGAGACCCAGTACTTC.